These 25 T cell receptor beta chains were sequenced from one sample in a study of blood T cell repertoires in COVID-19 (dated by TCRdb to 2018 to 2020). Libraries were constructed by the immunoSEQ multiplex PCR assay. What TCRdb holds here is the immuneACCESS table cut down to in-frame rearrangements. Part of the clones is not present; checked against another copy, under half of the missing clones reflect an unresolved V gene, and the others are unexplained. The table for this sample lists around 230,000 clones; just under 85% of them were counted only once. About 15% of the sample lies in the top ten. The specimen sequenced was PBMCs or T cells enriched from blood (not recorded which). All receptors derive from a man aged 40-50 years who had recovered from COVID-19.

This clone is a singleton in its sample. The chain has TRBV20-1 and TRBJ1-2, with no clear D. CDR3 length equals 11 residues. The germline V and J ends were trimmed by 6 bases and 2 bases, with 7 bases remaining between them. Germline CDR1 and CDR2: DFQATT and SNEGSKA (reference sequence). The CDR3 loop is CSARYNYGYTF. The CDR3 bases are TGCAGTGCGAGGTACAACTATGGCTACACCTTC.

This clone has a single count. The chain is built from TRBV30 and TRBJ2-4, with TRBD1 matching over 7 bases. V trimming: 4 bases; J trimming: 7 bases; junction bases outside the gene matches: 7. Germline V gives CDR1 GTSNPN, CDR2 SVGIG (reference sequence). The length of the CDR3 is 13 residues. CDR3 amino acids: CAWNQGVGNIQYF. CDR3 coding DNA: TGTGCCTGGAATCAGGGGGTGGGCAACATTCAGTACTTC.

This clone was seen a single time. The CDR3 DNA follows: TGTGCCAGCAGTTACTCCGGGGAAAAACTGTTTTTT. Its translation is CASSYSGEKLFF. This chain uses TRBV6-5 with TRBJ1-4; D call uncertain. Trimming shortened V by 0 bases and J by 8 bases, and 4 bases separated the two germline ends. The CDR3 loop spans 12 amino acids. In germline, CDR1 is MNHEY, CDR2 SVGAGI.

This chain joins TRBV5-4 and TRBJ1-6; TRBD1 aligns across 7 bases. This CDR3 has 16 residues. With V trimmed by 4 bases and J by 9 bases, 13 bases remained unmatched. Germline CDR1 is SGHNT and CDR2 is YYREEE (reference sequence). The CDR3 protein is CASSMGGQGETSPLHF. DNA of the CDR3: TGTGCCAGCAGCATGGGAGGGCAGGGGGAGACTTCACCCCTCCACTTT.

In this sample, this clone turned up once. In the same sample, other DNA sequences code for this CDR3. CDR3 region: CASSPGTSGYNEQFF. The DNA of the CDR3 is TGCGCCAGCAGTCCCGGGACTAGCGGGTACAATGAGCAGTTCTTC. The J gene is TRBJ2-1, the V gene TRBV5-1; 12 nucleotides match TRBD2. The CDR3 is 15 residues long. CDR1 and CDR2 (germline): SGHRS, YFSETQ. Germline trimming cut 5 bases from V and 4 bases from J; bases unmatched to any gene: 4.

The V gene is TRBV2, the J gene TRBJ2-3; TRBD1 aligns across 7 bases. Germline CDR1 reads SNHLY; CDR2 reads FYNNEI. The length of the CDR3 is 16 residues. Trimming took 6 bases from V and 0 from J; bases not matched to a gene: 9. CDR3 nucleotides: TGTGCCAGCAGCGCACCGGGACAGTCTAGCACAGATACGCAGTATTTT. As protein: CASSAPGQSSTDTQYF.

CDR3 sequence: CAISDSSDEQFF. In nucleotides, the CDR3 is TGTGCCATCAGTGATTCTAGCGATGAGCAGTTCTTC. The V gene is TRBV10-3, the J gene TRBJ2-1, with TRBD2 as a possible D gene (6 bases). Looked up from germline, CDR1 is ENHRY and CDR2 is SYGVKD. This CDR3 has 12 residues. V lost 3 bases to trimming and J lost 8 bases, with 8 bases between them.

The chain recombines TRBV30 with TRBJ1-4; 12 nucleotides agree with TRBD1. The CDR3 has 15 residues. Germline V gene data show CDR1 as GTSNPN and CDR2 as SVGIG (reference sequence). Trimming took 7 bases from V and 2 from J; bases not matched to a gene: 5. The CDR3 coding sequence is TGTGCCTTCGGGACAGGGGGCTCTACTAATGAAAAACTGTTTTTT. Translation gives CAFGTGGSTNEKLFF.

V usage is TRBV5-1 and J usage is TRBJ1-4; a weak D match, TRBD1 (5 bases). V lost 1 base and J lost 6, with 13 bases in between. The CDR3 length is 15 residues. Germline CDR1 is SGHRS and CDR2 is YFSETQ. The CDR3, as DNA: TGCGCCAGCAGCTTGCAGGGTTTAGGGGATGAAAAACTGTTTTTT. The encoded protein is CASSLQGLGDEKLFF.

CDR3 DNA: TGTGCCAGCAGCTTAGTTCCGGGTATGAACACTGAAGCTTTCTTT. Protein: CASSLVPGMNTEAFF. The chain links TRBV11-2 to TRBJ1-1; D uncertain. Per the germline V gene, CDR1 is SGHAT and CDR2 is FQNNGV. This CDR3 has 15 amino acids. V lost 1 base, J lost 0 bases, and 9 bases lay in between.

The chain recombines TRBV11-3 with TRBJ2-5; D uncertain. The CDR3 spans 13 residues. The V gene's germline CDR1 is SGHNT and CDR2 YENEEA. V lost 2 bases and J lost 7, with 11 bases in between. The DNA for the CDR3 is TGTGCCAGCAGCTTATCCTATTCTGCGACCCAGTACTTC. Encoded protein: CASSLSYSATQYF.

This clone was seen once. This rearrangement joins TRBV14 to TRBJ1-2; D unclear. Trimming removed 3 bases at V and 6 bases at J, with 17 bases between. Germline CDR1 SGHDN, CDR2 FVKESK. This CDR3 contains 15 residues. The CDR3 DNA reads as TGTGCCAGCAGCCAGGCGGGAGGTGGAATCAATGGCTACACCTTC. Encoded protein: CASSQAGGGINGYTF.

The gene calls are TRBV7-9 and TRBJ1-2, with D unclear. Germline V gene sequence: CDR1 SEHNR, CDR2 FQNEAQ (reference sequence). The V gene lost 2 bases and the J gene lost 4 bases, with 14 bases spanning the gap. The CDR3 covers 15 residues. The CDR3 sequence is CASSLNSQDVYGYTF. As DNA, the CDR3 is TGTGCCAGCAGCTTAAATTCGCAGGATGTCTATGGCTACACCTTC.

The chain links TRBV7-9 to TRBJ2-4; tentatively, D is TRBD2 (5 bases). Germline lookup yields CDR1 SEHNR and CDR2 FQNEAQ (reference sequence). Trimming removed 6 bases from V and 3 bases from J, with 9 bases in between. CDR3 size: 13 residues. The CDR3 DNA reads TGTGCCAGCAGTTCGGGGAACAAAAACATTCAGTACTTC. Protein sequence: CASSSGNKNIQYF.

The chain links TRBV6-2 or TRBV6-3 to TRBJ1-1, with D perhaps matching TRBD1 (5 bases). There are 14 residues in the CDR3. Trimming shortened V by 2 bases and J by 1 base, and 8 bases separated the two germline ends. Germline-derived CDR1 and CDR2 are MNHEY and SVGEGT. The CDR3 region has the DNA TGTGCCAGCAGTTACAATGGACAGAACACTGAAGCTTTCTTT. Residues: CASSYNGQNTEAFF.

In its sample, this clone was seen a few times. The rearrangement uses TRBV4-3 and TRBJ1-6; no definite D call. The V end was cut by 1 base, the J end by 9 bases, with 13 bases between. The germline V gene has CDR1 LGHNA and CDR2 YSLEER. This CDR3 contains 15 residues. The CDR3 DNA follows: TGCGCCAGCAGCCAAGCCAGGCAAGGTGGTTCACCCCTCCACTTT. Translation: CASSQARQGGSPLHF.

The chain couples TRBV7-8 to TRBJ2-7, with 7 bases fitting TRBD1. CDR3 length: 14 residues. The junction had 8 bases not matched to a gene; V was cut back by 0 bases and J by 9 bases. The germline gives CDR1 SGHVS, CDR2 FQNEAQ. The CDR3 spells CASSLAWDSSVQYF. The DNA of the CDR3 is TGTGCCAGCAGCTTAGCTTGGGACAGTTCCGTGCAGTACTTC. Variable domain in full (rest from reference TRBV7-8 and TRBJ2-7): GAGVSQSPRYKVAKRGQDVALRCDPISGHVSLFWYQQALGQGPEFLTYFQNEAQLDKSGLPSDRFFAERPEGSVSTLKIQRTQQEDSAVYLCASSLAWDSSVQYFGPGTRLTVT.

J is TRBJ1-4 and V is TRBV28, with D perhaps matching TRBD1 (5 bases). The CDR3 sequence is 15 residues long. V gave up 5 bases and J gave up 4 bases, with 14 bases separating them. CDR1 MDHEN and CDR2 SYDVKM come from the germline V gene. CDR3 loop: CASSPSGLINEKLFF. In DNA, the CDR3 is TGTGCCAGCAGTCCCTCGGGACTTATTAATGAAAAACTGTTTTTT.

CDR3 region: CASSLELLKYNEQFF. CDR3 nucleotide sequence: TGTGCCAGCAGCTTGGAACTTCTGAAATACAATGAGCAGTTCTTC. V usage is TRBV5-4 and J usage is TRBJ2-1; D ambiguous. CDR3 length: 15 residues. Germline CDR1 is SGHNT and CDR2 is YYREEE (reference sequence). V dropped 0 bases and J dropped 4 bases, with 11 bases sitting between them.

In DNA, the CDR3 is TGTGCCAGCAGCTCACCGAGGGGGACTAGCGGGCCGAACACCGGGGAGCTGTTTTTT. Translated: CASSSPRGTSGPNTGELFF. The chain has TRBV9 and TRBJ2-2; 12 bases map to TRBD2. The V gene end was trimmed by 4 bases and the J gene end by 0 bases; junction bases not matched to a gene: 10. Germline V gene sequence: CDR1 SGDLS, CDR2 YYNGEE. The CDR3 consists of 19 residues.

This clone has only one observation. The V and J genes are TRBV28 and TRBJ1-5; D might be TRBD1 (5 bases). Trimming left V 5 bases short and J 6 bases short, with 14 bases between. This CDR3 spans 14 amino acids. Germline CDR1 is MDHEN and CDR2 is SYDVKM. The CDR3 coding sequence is TGTGCCAGCAGTGACGACAGTTCGGGTCAGCCCCAGCATTTT. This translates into CASSDDSSGQPQHF.

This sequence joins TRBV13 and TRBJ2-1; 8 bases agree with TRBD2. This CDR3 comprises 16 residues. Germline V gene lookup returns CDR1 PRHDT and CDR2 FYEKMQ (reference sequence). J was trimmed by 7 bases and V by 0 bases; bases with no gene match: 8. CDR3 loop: CASSLGRRGGRNEQFF. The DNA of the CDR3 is TGTGCCAGCAGCTTAGGCCGCCGGGGGGGCCGGAATGAGCAGTTCTTC.

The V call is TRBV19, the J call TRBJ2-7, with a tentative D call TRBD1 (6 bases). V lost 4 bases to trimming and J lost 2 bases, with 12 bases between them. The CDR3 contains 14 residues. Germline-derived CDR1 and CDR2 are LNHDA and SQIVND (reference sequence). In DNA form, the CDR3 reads TGTGCCAGTAGTACGGGGACAACGGCCTACGAGCAGTACTTC. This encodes CASSTGTTAYEQYF.

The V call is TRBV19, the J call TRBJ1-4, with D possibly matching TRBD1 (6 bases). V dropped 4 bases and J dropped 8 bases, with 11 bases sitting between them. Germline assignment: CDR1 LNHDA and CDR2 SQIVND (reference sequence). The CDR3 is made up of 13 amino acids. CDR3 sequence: CASSTQGAEKLFF. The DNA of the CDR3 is TGTGCCAGTAGTACACAGGGCGCCGAAAAACTGTTTTTT.

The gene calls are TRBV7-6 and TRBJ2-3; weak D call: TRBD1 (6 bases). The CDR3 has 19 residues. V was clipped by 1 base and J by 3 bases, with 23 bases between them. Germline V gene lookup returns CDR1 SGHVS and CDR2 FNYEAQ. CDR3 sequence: CASSLVTARGGGGTDTQYF. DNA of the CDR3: TGTGCCAGCAGCTTAGTTACCGCCAGGGGCGGAGGAGGTACAGATACGCAGTATTTT.